The 29 T cell receptor beta chains below were found in one sample sequenced in a study of shared clonotypes between healthy human individuals. Sequencing was performed with immunoSEQ multiplex PCR; in TCRdb, only in-frame clones are kept and a portion is missing. Among millions of clones listed, about 95% were seen once. Naive CD8 cells were CD45RO-negative, positively selected for CCR7, excluding terminally differentiated effector memory CD45RA+ cells. The sample was naive CD8+ T cells sorted from blood. The receptor source for this set is a man aged 18-30 years in good health.

This clone was observed a handful of times. V usage is TRBV30 and J usage is TRBJ1-6, with TRBD1 matching over 10 bases. This CDR3 is built from 13 residues. V dropped 4 bases and J dropped 9; count of bases not matched to a gene: 3. CDR1 and CDR2 (germline): GTSNPN, SVGIG (reference sequence). CDR3 sequence (DNA): TGTGCCTGGATCAGGGACAGGGGTTCACCCCTCCACTTT. It encodes CAWIRDRGSPLHF.

V gene TRBV7-9 combines with J gene TRBJ1-3; D is undetermined. The CDR3 loop spans 15 amino acids. Germline V gene lookup returns CDR1 SEHNR and CDR2 FQNEAQ (reference sequence). V was cut by 1 base and J by 4 bases, with 11 bases left in between. CDR3 coding DNA: TGTGCCAGCAGCTTAGAGGCAATGGGGGGAAACACCATATATTTT. As protein: CASSLEAMGGNTIYF.

The chain uses TRBV2 and TRBJ2-7; 11 nucleotides line up with TRBD1. The CDR3 loop spans 16 amino acids. Trimming cost V 2 bases and J 3 bases; bases outside gene matches: 6. Germline loops: CDR1 SNHLY, CDR2 FYNNEI. The CDR3 reads CASSESSGTGGYEQYF. CDR3 DNA sequence: TGTGCCAGCAGTGAATCGTCTGGGACAGGGGGCTACGAGCAGTACTTC.

This chain connects TRBV6-6 to TRBJ1-2, with 10 bases identical to TRBD1. The trim removed 5 bases at V and 6 bases at J, leaving 3 bases unmatched. CDR1 and CDR2 from the germline V gene are MNHNY and SVGAGI (reference sequence). The CDR3 contains 13 residues. The CDR3 DNA sequence: TGTGCCAGCAGTCCGGGACAGGGGAATGGCTACACCTTC. Its protein product is CASSPGQGNGYTF.

The genes are TRBV27 and TRBJ2-7; the D call may be TRBD1 or TRBD2 (7 bases each). Germline CDR1 MNHEY, CDR2 SMNVEV (reference sequence). The CDR3 has 16 residues. The germline V and J ends were trimmed by 1 base and 2 bases, with 15 bases remaining between them. CDR3 amino acids: CASSLLRQGGTYEQYF. The DNA for the CDR3 is TGTGCCAGCAGTTTATTGAGACAGGGAGGGACCTACGAGCAGTACTTC.

The gene calls are TRBV30 and TRBJ1-2; possible D gene TRBD1, 6 bases. Per the germline V gene, CDR1 is GTSNPN and CDR2 is SVGIG (reference sequence). This CDR3 region has 14 residues. With 8 bases removed from V and 4 bases from J, the gap between germline ends came to 20 bases. DNA of the CDR3: TGTGCCGGATTACCTTTACAGGGCCTCTATGGCTACACCTTC. Its translation is CAGLPLQGLYGYTF.

CDR3 sequence reads: CASSFTSGPGEQYF. CDR3 coding DNA: TGTGCCAGCAGCTTCACTAGCGGACCGGGCGAGCAGTACTTC. The chain carries TRBV7-2 and TRBJ2-7; TRBD2 matches at 8 bases. V shed 3 bases and J 6 bases; nucleotides not matched to a gene: 7. Germline CDR1 SGHTA, CDR2 FQGNSA. CDR3 length: 14 residues.

The chain is built from TRBV28 and TRBJ2-3; possible D gene TRBD2, 5 bases. The CDR3 extends over 17 amino acids. From germline, CDR1 is MDHEN and CDR2 SYDVKM. V was shortened by 5 bases and J by 5 bases, with 23 bases between the two germline ends. The CDR3 nucleotides are TGTGCCAGCAGTCCCCCCAGATTCGGGATTGGGGTAGATACGCAGTATTTT. It translates to CASSPPRFGIGVDTQYF.

CDR3 coding DNA: TGTGCCAGTAGGACAGCAGGTGTCCCCTATGGCTACACCTTC. Protein sequence: CASRTAGVPYGYTF. The gene calls are TRBV19 and TRBJ1-2; D is perhaps TRBD1 (5 bases). Germline CDR1 is LNHDA and CDR2 is SQIVND (reference sequence). There are 14 residues in the CDR3. V shed 6 bases and J shed 4 bases, with 15 bases lying between them.

This chain links TRBV10-3 with TRBJ2-3; the match to TRBD2 covers 7 bases. CDR1 is ENHRY and CDR2 is SYGVKD in the germline V gene. The CDR3 runs 16 residues. Trimming at V came to 0 bases and at J to 3 bases, leaving 6 bases not matched to a gene. The CDR3 DNA sequence: TGTGCCATCAGTGAGTCGGGCGGACTAGGGACAGATACGCAGTATTTT. Its translation: CAISESGGLGTDTQYF.

The V gene is TRBV7-2, the J gene TRBJ2-4; D may be TRBD2 (5 bases). The germline CDR1 and CDR2 sequences are SGHTA and FQGNSA. The V gene lost 2 bases and the J gene lost 5 bases, with 10 bases spanning the gap. CDR3 size: 14 residues. This chain's CDR3 is CASSLTRLENIQYF. Here the CDR3 DNA reads TGTGCCAGCAGCTTAACTAGGCTAGAAAACATTCAGTACTTC.

CDR3 residues: CASSQDWVFTDTQYF. The CDR3 region has the DNA TGCGCCAGCAGCCAAGATTGGGTCTTCACAGATACGCAGTATTTT. The chain combines TRBV4-3 with TRBJ2-3; no clear D. Trimming shortened V by 0 bases and J by 2 bases, and 9 bases separated the two germline ends. Germline V gene data show CDR1 as LGHNA and CDR2 as YSLEER. The CDR3 is made up of 15 amino acids.

This rearrangement joins TRBV4-3 to TRBJ1-4, with 12 bases that match TRBD1. The CDR3 covers 18 residues. Germline assignment: CDR1 LGHNA and CDR2 YSLEER. Trimming at V came to 1 base and at J to 4 bases, leaving 7 bases not matched to a gene. In DNA, the CDR3 is TGCGCCAGCAGCCAAGTTGGGACAGGGGGCGCCGATAATGAAAAACTGTTTTTT. Amino acid sequence: CASSQVGTGGADNEKLFF.

The chain links TRBV4-1 to TRBJ1-1; maybe TRBD1 (5 bases). The CDR3 sequence is 15 residues long. The V gene lost 1 base and the J gene lost 1 base, with 10 bases spanning the gap. Per the germline V gene, CDR1 is MGHRA and CDR2 is YSYEKL. DNA for the CDR3: TGCGCCAGCAGCCAAGTGGGGCAGAAGAACACTGAAGCTTTCTTT. Its translation is CASSQVGQKNTEAFF.

The chain has TRBV11-2 and TRBJ2-6; D unclear. CDR1 and CDR2 from the germline V gene are SGHAT and FQNNGV. The V end was cut by 0 bases, the J end by 0 bases, with 6 bases between. The CDR3 has 16 amino acids. This CDR3 reads CASSLEGHSGANVLTF. The CDR3 DNA follows: TGTGCCAGCAGCTTAGAAGGCCACTCTGGGGCCAACGTCCTGACTTTC.

The rearrangement joins TRBV5-4 to TRBJ2-2; D tentatively fits TRBD1 or TRBD2 (7 bases each). The length of the CDR3 is 15 residues. V lost 4 bases and J lost 15, with 25 bases in between. Germline CDR1 reads SGHNT; CDR2 reads YYREEE (reference sequence). The CDR3 nucleotides read TGTGCCAGCAGCCCGGAGGGAGGGGGCCTTACTGAATTGTTTTTT. Translating gives CASSPEGGGLTELFF.

The chain has TRBV27 and TRBJ2-7; D is perhaps TRBD1 (6 bases). Trimming removed 2 bases from V and 7 bases from J, with 12 bases in between. The CDR3 totals 13 residues. Germline CDR1 MNHEY, CDR2 SMNVEV (reference sequence). CDR3: CASSLLSRGEQYF. DNA for the CDR3: TGTGCCAGCAGTTTACTGTCAAGGGGGGAGCAGTACTTC.

The rearrangement joins TRBV7-2 to TRBJ2-7, with D possibly matching TRBD2 (6 bases). The germline V gene encodes CDR1 SGHTA and CDR2 FQGNSA. This CDR3 contains 14 residues. With 0 bases removed from V and 7 bases from J, the gap between germline ends came to 13 bases. Written as DNA, the CDR3 is TGTGCCAGCAGCTTAGCGGAGGGAGTGTGGGAGCAGTACTTC. Amino acids: CASSLAEGVWEQYF.

This chain uses TRBV7-2 with TRBJ2-3, with TRBD2 identical over 10 bases. The CDR3 has 16 amino acids. CDR1 and CDR2 from the germline V gene are SGHTA and FQGNSA. V gave up 5 bases and J gave up 1 base; unmatched junction bases: 6. CDR3: CASSTTSGLGTDTQYF. Here the CDR3 DNA reads TGTGCCAGCAGCACGACTAGCGGGTTAGGCACAGATACGCAGTATTTT.

The chain links TRBV18 to TRBJ1-1, with D unclear. Germline V gene sequence: CDR1 KGHSH, CDR2 LQKENI. The CDR3 runs 15 residues. Between the trimmed V and J ends, which lost 0 bases and 4 bases, there was a span of 12 bases. The CDR3 coding sequence is TGTGCCAGCTCACCACCAGCCCCGTCCGTCACTGAAGCTTTCTTT. Its translation is CASSPPAPSVTEAFF.

This clone has only one observation. The chain joins TRBV9 to TRBJ2-3; D unresolved. Trimming left V 1 base short and J 2 bases short, with 8 bases between. This CDR3 comprises 14 residues. CDR1 is SGDLS, CDR2 YYNGEE, per germline. The CDR3 reads CASSVKIATDTQYF. The CDR3 nucleotides read TGTGCCAGCAGCGTAAAGATAGCCACAGATACGCAGTATTTT.

A word on this clone: The sample contains more than one DNA sequence encoding this CDR3. The genes are TRBV9 and TRBJ2-7; D is uncertain. Deletions cut 0 bases from V and 4 bases from J, with 11 bases between. The germline V gene has CDR1 SGDLS and CDR2 YYNGEE. This CDR3 region has 14 residues. CDR3 DNA: TGTGCCAGCAGCGTAGCACCGTCTAGTTACGAGCAGTACTTC. As protein: CASSVAPSSYEQYF.

The chain carries TRBV13 and TRBJ2-2, with D unclear. Trimming took 5 bases from V and 0 from J, leaving 10 bases between them. Germline V gene lookup returns CDR1 PRHDT and CDR2 FYEKMQ (reference sequence). The CDR3 has 15 amino acids. The DNA for the CDR3 is TGTGCCAGCAGCCTCCCCAGCGCGAACACCGGGGAGCTGTTTTTT. Translating gives CASSLPSANTGELFF.

V usage is TRBV10-3 and J usage is TRBJ1-5; D is undetermined. V was cut by 10 bases and J by 4 bases, with 11 bases left in between. The CDR3 is made up of 12 amino acids. The germline V gene has CDR1 ENHRY and CDR2 SYGVKD. The CDR3 loop reads CATSDGNQPQHF. For the CDR3, the DNA is TGTGCCACCTCGGACGGAAATCAGCCCCAGCATTTT.

The gene calls are TRBV27 and TRBJ1-2; D is unresolved. CDR3 length: 14 residues. CDR1 and CDR2 (germline): MNHEY, SMNVEV (reference sequence). Deletions cut 5 bases from V and 4 bases from J, with 14 bases between. The CDR3 region is CASSSSDGLYGYTF. The CDR3 bases are TGTGCCAGCAGTAGTTCGGACGGCCTCTATGGCTACACCTTC.

V gene TRBV5-4 combines with J gene TRBJ2-7, with TRBD2 matching over 11 bases. This CDR3 region has 15 residues. Trimming took 3 bases from V and 3 from J; bases not matched to a gene: 5. The V gene's germline CDR1 is SGHNT and CDR2 YYREEE (reference sequence). The CDR3 region has the DNA TGTGCCAGCAGCTCCCTAGCGGGGGGTTTCTACGAGCAGTACTTC. Its translation: CASSSLAGGFYEQYF.

V gene TRBV5-6 combines with J gene TRBJ1-6, with D possibly matching TRBD1 (6 bases). Germline V gene lookup returns CDR1 SGHDT and CDR2 YYEEEE. This CDR3 region has 17 residues. Trimming stripped 3 bases from V and 7 bases from J, with 20 bases between. CDR3 residues: CASSSSSPGGGNSPLHF. CDR3 nucleotide sequence: TGTGCCAGCAGCTCCTCCTCCCCCGGAGGGGGGAATTCACCCCTCCACTTT.

The chain links TRBV6-5 to TRBJ2-3, with a tentative D call TRBD2 (5 bases). This CDR3 contains 15 residues. Trimming pared 2 bases from V and 1 base from J, leaving 10 bases between. Germline V gene lookup returns CDR1 MNHEY and CDR2 SVGAGI. The CDR3 reads CASSYATGGTDTQYF. CDR3 nucleotides: TGTGCCAGCAGTTACGCAACCGGGGGCACAGATACGCAGTATTTT.

The chain has TRBV28 and TRBJ2-3; no definite D call. The CDR3 runs to 15 residues. V was trimmed by 5 bases and J by 0 bases, leaving 12 bases between them. The V gene's germline CDR1 is MDHEN and CDR2 SYDVKM. CDR3 DNA: TGTGCCAGCAGTCGTATGAGTGCCAGCACAGATACGCAGTATTTT. It codes for CASSRMSASTDTQYF.